The 32 T cell receptor beta chains listed next were all sequenced from one sample in a study of blood T cell repertoires in COVID-19 (TCRdb year 2020). The method behind the library was the immunoSEQ multiplex PCR assay. TCRdb mirrors the immuneACCESS table, restricted to in-frame sequences. Some clones are absent from its copies; in checked studies, under half trace to an unresolved V gene, and the reason for the others is unknown. Present in this sample are around 500,000 clones, roughly nine tenths of which were seen just once. Clones ranked in the top ten supply 6.5% to 8.5% of the sample. Input material: PBMCs or T cells enriched from blood (not recorded which). The receptors were gathered from a woman aged 55-69 years who had recovered from COVID-19.

The V call is TRBV30, the J call TRBJ1-6; 10 bases agree with TRBD1. This CDR3 has 15 residues. From germline, CDR1 is GTSNPN and CDR2 SVGIG (reference sequence). The V segment lost 3 bases and the J segment 9 bases; nucleotides outside the gene matches: 8. The CDR3 DNA reads TGTGCCTGGAGGTGGACAGGGGGATCGGGTTCACCCCTCCACTTT. It specifies CAWRWTGGSGSPLHF.

This chain joins TRBV5-1 and TRBJ2-5; 9 bases match TRBD2. The CDR3 consists of 17 residues. V lost 0 bases to trimming and J lost 0 bases; unmatched junction nucleotides: 6. Germline values: CDR1 SGHRS, CDR2 YFSETQ. Here the CDR3 reads CASSLGRAGGNQETQYF. Written as DNA, the CDR3 is TGCGCCAGCAGCTTGGGAAGAGCGGGGGGAAACCAAGAGACCCAGTACTTC.

This clone was found a few times. The chain joins TRBV5-4 to TRBJ2-5; D possibly corresponds to TRBD1 (6 bases). Germline V CDR1 and CDR2: SGHNT, YYREEE (reference sequence). Trimming took off 2 bases at V and 5 bases at J, with 19 bases between the two ends. The CDR3 has 16 amino acids. The CDR3 protein is CASSFRQVTGGETQYF. Here the CDR3 DNA reads TGTGCCAGCAGCTTTCGACAGGTGACGGGCGGGGAGACCCAGTACTTC.

This clone appeared a single time. The chain combines TRBV10-3 with TRBJ1-4, with TRBD1 as a possible D gene (6 bases). Trimming shortened V by 2 bases and J by 8 bases, and 12 bases separated the two germline ends. The CDR3 contains 14 residues. In germline, CDR1 is ENHRY, CDR2 SYGVKD. In DNA form, the CDR3 reads TGTGCCATCAGTGAGACATCTCAGGGGGAAAAACTGTTTTTT. Translated, it gives CAISETSQGEKLFF.

The chain is built from TRBV7-8 and TRBJ2-3, with D possibly matching TRBD2 (6 bases). Trimming removed 3 bases from V and 1 base from J, with 14 bases in between. The germline CDR1 and CDR2 sequences are SGHVS and FQNEAQ. The CDR3 runs 16 residues. CDR3 sequence reads: CASSFAILARTDTQYF. CDR3 DNA: TGTGCCAGCAGCTTCGCCATACTAGCACGCACAGATACGCAGTATTTT.

The table lists this clone with a few counts. V usage is TRBV5-1 and J usage is TRBJ1-1, with D perhaps matching TRBD1 (6 bases). CDR1 SGHRS and CDR2 YFSETQ come from the germline V gene. With 4 bases removed from V and 2 bases from J, the gap between germline ends came to 15 bases. The CDR3 consists of 15 residues. As DNA, the CDR3 is TGCGCCAGCAGCGGGGACGGGACATATAACACTGAAGCTTTCTTT. Amino acid sequence: CASSGDGTYNTEAFF. The complete variable domain, with remaining parts taken from reference TRBV5-1 and TRBJ1-1, reads KAGVTQTPRYLIKTRGQQVTLSCSPISGHRSVSWYQQTPGQGLQFLFEYFSETQRNKGNFPGRFSGRQFSNSRSEMNVSTLELGDSALYLCASSGDGTYNTEAFFGQGTRLTVV.

CDR3 in amino acids: CASSPGPREEKLFF. DNA of the CDR3: TGTGCCAGCAGCCCTGGACCAAGGGAGGAAAAACTGTTTTTT. The V and J genes are TRBV7-9 and TRBJ1-4, with D uncertain. CDR3 length: 14 residues. V lost 5 bases to trimming and J lost 8 bases, with 15 bases between them. CDR1 SEHNR and CDR2 FQNEAQ come from the germline V gene (reference sequence).

The chain couples TRBV12-3 or TRBV12-4 to TRBJ2-7, with unresolved D. V lost 3 bases and J lost 4, with 7 bases in between. The CDR3 extends over 12 amino acids. CDR3 bases: TGTGCCAGCAGTTTGGCCCCATACGAGCAGTACGTC. It translates to CASSLAPYEQYV.

The chain recombines TRBV19 with TRBJ1-5; D is undetermined. Trimming shortened V by 7 bases and J by 0 bases, and 16 bases separated the two germline ends. In germline, CDR1 is LNHDA, CDR2 SQIVND (reference sequence). The CDR3 contains 16 residues. The CDR3: CASTAFGVLSNQPQHF. CDR3 DNA sequence: TGTGCCAGTACTGCATTTGGAGTTCTTAGCAATCAGCCCCAGCATTTT.

This clone was detected only once. This chain connects TRBV5-1 to TRBJ2-2; 9 bases are a match to TRBD1. The V segment lost 4 bases and the J segment 2 bases; nucleotides outside the gene matches: 9. CDR1 SGHRS and CDR2 YFSETQ come from the germline V gene. The CDR3 is 17 residues long. The CDR3 DNA follows: TGCGCCAGCAGCCAAAGGGGACAGGGCGGAAACACCGGGGAGCTGTTTTTT. Encoded protein: CASSQRGQGGNTGELFF.

The chain employs TRBV28 and TRBJ1-5; weak D call: TRBD1 (6 bases). CDR1 and CDR2 from the germline V gene are MDHEN and SYDVKM. V gave up 3 bases and J gave up 6 bases, with 12 bases separating them. This CDR3 is 14 amino acids long. The CDR3: CASSFPLGGQPQHF. CDR3 in DNA: TGTGCCAGCAGTTTCCCCCTAGGGGGTCAGCCCCAGCATTTT.

The V and J genes are TRBV3-1 (or the pseudogene TRBV3-2) and TRBJ2-2; TRBD2 agrees at 10 bases. V was pared by 3 bases and J by 4 bases, with 11 bases of the junction left unmatched. The CDR3 consists of 18 residues. Germline CDR1 reads LGHDT; CDR2 reads YNNKEL (reference sequence). The CDR3 nucleotides are TGTGCCAGCAGCCAGGGTATAATAGCGGGGGGCACCACCGGGGAGCTGTTTTTT. It yields the protein CASSQGIIAGGTTGELFF.

The genes are TRBV10-3 and TRBJ2-1; the match to TRBD2 covers 9 bases. The CDR3 has 15 amino acids. V trimming: 6 bases; J trimming: 9 bases; junction bases outside the gene matches: 12. CDR1 and CDR2 (germline): ENHRY, SYGVKD. CDR3 sequence: CAISPSGGLVGEQFF. In DNA form, the CDR3 reads TGTGCCATCAGCCCAAGCGGGGGGCTTGTTGGTGAGCAGTTCTTC.

The chain carries TRBV11-2 and TRBJ2-1; tentative D call: TRBD2 (6 bases). V gave up 7 bases and J gave up 7 bases, with 23 bases separating them. The CDR3 is 16 residues long. From germline, CDR1 is SGHAT and CDR2 FQNNGV. CDR3 sequence: CASTPEGLPVRNEQFF. The CDR3 DNA is TGTGCCAGCACCCCCGAGGGACTCCCTGTGAGGAATGAGCAGTTCTTC. The whole variable domain, remainder taken from reference TRBV11-2 and TRBJ2-1, is EAGVAQSPRYKIIEKRQSVAFWCNPISGHATLYWYQQILGQGPKLLIQFQNNGVVDDSQLPKDRFSAERLKGVDSTLKIQPAKLEDSAVYLCASTPEGLPVRNEQFFGPGTRLTVL.

This chain connects TRBV15 to TRBJ2-7, with 7 nucleotides matching TRBD1. V gave up 3 bases and J gave up 3 bases; unmatched junction bases: 2. Looked up from germline, CDR1 is LNHNV and CDR2 is YYDKDF (reference sequence). There are 13 residues in the CDR3. CDR3 sequence: CATSRRDSYEQYF. Here the CDR3 DNA reads TGTGCCACCAGCAGGAGGGACAGCTACGAGCAGTACTTC.

The table lists this clone with a count of one. This chain connects TRBV27 to TRBJ1-4; maybe TRBD1 (5 bases). Trimming shortened V by 6 bases and J by 2 bases, and 16 bases separated the two germline ends. The germline gives CDR1 MNHEY, CDR2 SMNVEV (reference sequence). CDR3 length equals 16 residues. The CDR3 loop is CASRKTGPLTNEKLFF. In DNA, the CDR3 is TGTGCCAGCAGAAAAACAGGCCCTCTTACTAATGAAAAACTGTTTTTT.

This clone was seen a single time. The rearrangement uses TRBV6-5 and TRBJ2-5, with D perhaps matching TRBD1 (5 bases). Per germline, CDR1 MNHEY and CDR2 SVGAGI. The CDR3 covers 14 residues. Trimming left V 0 bases short and J 5 bases short, with 10 bases between. The DNA of the CDR3 is TGTGCCAGCAGTTACTCGATGGGGCTGGAGACCCAGTACTTC. Its protein product is CASSYSMGLETQYF.

The chain couples TRBV19 to TRBJ1-5; 7 bases line up with TRBD1. The CDR3 runs to 14 residues. The germline gives CDR1 LNHDA, CDR2 SQIVND (reference sequence). With V trimmed by 6 bases and J by 4 bases, 6 bases remained unmatched. Written as DNA, the CDR3 is TGTGCCAGTAGGGATAGACAGGGTAATCAGCCCCAGCATTTT. Translated: CASRDRQGNQPQHF.

V and J are TRBV4-1 and TRBJ2-1, with D unclear. CDR1 is MGHRA and CDR2 is YSYEKL in the germline V gene. V lost 0 bases and J 4 bases, leaving 10 bases between the germline ends. This CDR3 contains 15 residues. For the CDR3, the DNA is TGCGCCAGCAGCCAAGATGGCGGTATGTACAATGAGCAGTTCTTC. This encodes CASSQDGGMYNEQFF.

The chain employs TRBV2 and TRBJ1-2; the D gene is possibly TRBD1 (6 bases). This CDR3 spans 14 amino acids. Trimming pared 7 bases from V and 4 bases from J, leaving 16 bases between. In germline, CDR1 is SNHLY, CDR2 FYNNEI. The CDR3: CASTEGGALYGYTF. CDR3 DNA sequence: TGTGCCAGCACCGAAGGGGGGGCCCTCTATGGCTACACCTTC.

V and J are TRBV27 and TRBJ1-1; D gene ambiguous. In germline, CDR1 is MNHEY, CDR2 SMNVEV (reference sequence). This CDR3 comprises 14 residues. Between the trimmed V and J ends, which lost 6 bases and 6 bases, there was a span of 17 bases. The CDR3 spells CASRKSGGEAEAFF. CDR3 nucleotides: TGTGCCAGCAGAAAATCCGGCGGAGAGGCTGAAGCTTTCTTT.

This clone was observed a few times. V usage is TRBV11-3 and J usage is TRBJ1-6; 7 bases align to TRBD1. The CDR3 totals 15 residues. Germline CDR1 and CDR2: SGHNT and YENEEA. V trimming: 7 bases; J trimming: 6 bases; junction bases outside the gene matches: 9. The chain's CDR3 is CASTPGGIPNSPLHF. The CDR3 DNA reads as TGTGCCAGCACCCCAGGGGGGATTCCTAATTCACCCCTCCACTTT. Combining the CDR3 with reference TRBV11-3 and TRBJ1-6 gives the whole variable domain EAGVVQSPRYKIIEKKQPVAFWCNPISGHNTLYWYLQNLGQGPELLIRYENEEAVDDSQLPKDRFSAERLKGVDSTLKIQPAELGDSAVYLCASTPGGIPNSPLHFGNGTRLTVT.

CDR3 bases: TGCAGCGTTGAGGACAGGGAGACTGAAGCTTTCTTT. Amino acid sequence: CSVEDRETEAFF. The gene calls are TRBV29-1 and TRBJ1-1; 8 nucleotides align to TRBD1. V lost 3 bases to trimming and J lost 5 bases; unmatched junction nucleotides: 2. Looked up from germline, CDR1 is SQVTM and CDR2 is ANQGSEA. The CDR3 extends over 12 amino acids.

This rearrangement joins TRBV19 to TRBJ1-5, with D tentatively TRBD1 (5 bases). The V gene's germline CDR1 is LNHDA and CDR2 SQIVND (reference sequence). The V end was cut by 5 bases, the J end by 7 bases, with 9 bases between. The CDR3 is made up of 12 amino acids. DNA of the CDR3: TGTGCCAGTAGTCGGAGGGGACAGCCCCAGCATTTT. Its protein product is CASSRRGQPQHF. Together with reference TRBV19 and TRBJ1-5, the CDR3 gives the full variable domain: DGGITQSPKYLFRKEGQNVTLSCEQNLNHDAMYWYRQDPGQGLRLIYYSQIVNDFQKGDIAEGYSVSREKKESFPLTVTSAQKNPTAFYLCASSRRGQPQHFGDGTRLSIL.

This clone was counted ten times or more. This sample also contains other DNA sequences that code for the same CDR3. V usage is TRBV19 and J usage is TRBJ1-3, with 9 positions matching TRBD1. Trimming at V came to 6 bases and at J to 3 bases, leaving 3 bases not matched to a gene. Germline loops: CDR1 LNHDA, CDR2 SQIVND (reference sequence). The CDR3 is 14 residues long. The CDR3 nucleotides are TGTGCCAGTAGCCGGGGACAGGGTGGAAACACCATATATTTT. It codes for CASSRGQGGNTIYF. Filled out from reference TRBV19 and TRBJ1-3, the complete variable domain reads DGGITQSPKYLFRKEGQNVTLSCEQNLNHDAMYWYRQDPGQGLRLIYYSQIVNDFQKGDIAEGYSVSREKKESFPLTVTSAQKNPTAFYLCASSRGQGGNTIYFGEGSWLTVV.

This clone was seen just once. The chain has TRBV7-8 and TRBJ1-2; no definite D call. The ends were cut back, 8 bases at V and 0 bases at J, with 13 bases in the middle. The length of the CDR3 is 14 residues. The germline V gene has CDR1 SGHVS and CDR2 FQNEAQ. The DNA of the CDR3 is TGTGCCAGCCGCGGCGGATACCCTAACTATGGCTACACCTTC. Encoded protein: CASRGGYPNYGYTF.

The gene calls are TRBV7-9 and TRBJ2-7; 7 bases are shared with TRBD1. The CDR3 is 16 residues long. J lost 0 bases, V lost 1 base, and 6 bases had no gene match. The germline V gene encodes CDR1 SEHNR and CDR2 FQNEAQ (reference sequence). The CDR3 coding sequence is TGTGCCAGCAGCTTAGTTAGCAGGGGGTTCTCCTACGAGCAGTACGTC. Protein sequence: CASSLVSRGFSYEQYV.

The chain has TRBV11-3 and TRBJ1-1; a possible D gene is TRBD1 (6 bases). Trimming removed 4 bases at V and 4 bases at J, with 16 bases between. The CDR3 length is 15 residues. Germline V gene sequence: CDR1 SGHNT, CDR2 YENEEA. In nucleotides, the CDR3 is TGTGCCAGCAGCTCCGTGTTTAGGGGGGGCACTGAAGCTTTCTTT. Translation: CASSSVFRGGTEAFF.

This clone was observed a few times. V is TRBV1 and J is TRBJ1-2; the listed D gene, TRBD1, was not tested against the DNA. TRBV1 is a pseudogene segment. This CDR3 comprises 14 residues. The CDR3 DNA reads TGCACCAGCAGTCTCCGGACAGTCCTCTATGGCTACACCTTC. Translated: CTSSLRTVLYGYTF.

This sequence joins TRBV4-1 and TRBJ2-3; a possible D gene is TRBD2 (5 bases). This CDR3 has 14 amino acids. The V gene lost 3 bases and the J gene lost 4 bases, with 11 bases spanning the gap. Germline V gene sequence: CDR1 MGHRA, CDR2 YSYEKL. DNA for the CDR3: TGCGCCAGCAGCCAGTTTAGCGCTTCAGATACGCAGTATTTT. Amino acids: CASSQFSASDTQYF.

Concerning this clone: Other DNA sequences in this sample translate to the same CDR3. The gene calls are TRBV6-5 and TRBJ1-2; possibly TRBD1 for D (5 bases). The CDR3 extends over 11 amino acids. Germline loops: CDR1 MNHEY, CDR2 SVGAGI. The V and J ends lost 6 bases and 8 bases respectively, with 10 bases between them. The CDR3 reads CASSQGGGYTF. The CDR3 DNA follows: TGTGCCAGCAGCCAGGGTGGGGGCTACACCTTC.

This chain connects TRBV4-2 to TRBJ2-2; D is unresolved. CDR1 and CDR2 (germline): LGHNA, YNFKEQ. V was shortened by 4 bases and J by 3 bases, with 9 bases between the two germline ends. This CDR3 has 14 amino acids. In nucleotides, the CDR3 is TGTGCCAGCAGCCTCCCTACAGACACCGGGGAGCTGTTTTTT. Translating it yields CASSLPTDTGELFF.